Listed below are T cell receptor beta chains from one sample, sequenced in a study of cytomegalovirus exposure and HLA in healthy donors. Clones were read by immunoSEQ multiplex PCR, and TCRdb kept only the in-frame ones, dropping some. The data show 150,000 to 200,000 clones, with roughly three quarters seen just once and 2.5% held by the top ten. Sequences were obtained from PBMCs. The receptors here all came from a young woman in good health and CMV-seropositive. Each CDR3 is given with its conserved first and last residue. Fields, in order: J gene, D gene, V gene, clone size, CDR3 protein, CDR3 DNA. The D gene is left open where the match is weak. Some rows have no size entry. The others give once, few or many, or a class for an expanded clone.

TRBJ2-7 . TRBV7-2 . CASSLRDEAYEQYF TGTGCCAGCAGCTTGAGAGACGAGGCCTACGAGCAGTACTTC
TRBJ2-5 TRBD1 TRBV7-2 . CASALLTGIGVETQYF TGTGCCAGCGCCCTATTGACAGGGATCGGAGTGGAGACCCAGTACTTC
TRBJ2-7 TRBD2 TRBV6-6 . CAGGGGLSRPGYEQYF TGTGCCGGCGGCGGGGGACTCTCCCGGCCGGGGTACGAGCAGTACTTC
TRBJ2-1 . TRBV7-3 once CASSGGLYNEQFF TGTGCCAGCAGCGGCGGCCTTTACAATGAGCAGTTCTTC
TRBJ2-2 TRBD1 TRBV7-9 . CSSSFLTGQGPTGELFF TGTTCCAGCAGCTTTTTAACGGGACAGGGCCCGACCGGGGAGCTGTTTTTT
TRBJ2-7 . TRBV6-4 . CASMGRNEQYF TGTGCCAGCATGGGGAGGAACGAGCAGTACTTC
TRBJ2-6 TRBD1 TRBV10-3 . CAIRGWGGDRGISGANVLTF TGTGCCATCAGAGGATGGGGCGGAGACAGGGGGATCTCTGGGGCCAACGTCCTGACTTTC
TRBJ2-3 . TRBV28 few CASIPQTRAWNTQYF TGTGCCAGCATCCCCCAGACTAGGGCGTGGAATACGCAGTATTTT
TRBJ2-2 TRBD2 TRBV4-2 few CASSQGRGAANTGELFF TGTGCCAGCAGCCAAGGGCGGGGGGCAGCGAACACCGGGGAGCTGTTTTTT
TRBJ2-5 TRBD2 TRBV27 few CASREGLAEYF TGTGCCAGCAGGGAAGGACTAGCGGAGTACTTC
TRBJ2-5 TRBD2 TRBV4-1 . CASSPRGGVSGETQYF TGCGCCAGCAGCCCTCGGGGGGGCGTATCCGGGGAGACCCAGTACTTC
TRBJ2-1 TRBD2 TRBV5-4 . CASSPRGGVYSVGTEQFF TGTGCCAGCAGCCCCCGGGGGGGCGTATATTCCGTCGGGACTGAGCAGTTCTTC
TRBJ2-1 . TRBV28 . CASSRDSDEQFF TGTGCCAGCAGCCGGGACTCCGATGAGCAGTTCTTC
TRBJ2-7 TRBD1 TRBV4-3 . CASSQDKGTVYSYEQYF TGCGCCAGCAGCCAAGACAAGGGGACAGTGTACTCCTACGAGCAGTACTTC
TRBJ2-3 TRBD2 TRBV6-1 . CASSDSLGRIMDTQYF TGTGCCAGCAGTGACAGCCTCGGGAGGATTATGGATACGCAGTATTTT
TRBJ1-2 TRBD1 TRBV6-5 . CASSRRGRGDYGYTF TGTGCCAGCAGTCGAAGGGGCAGGGGGGACTATGGCTACACCTTC
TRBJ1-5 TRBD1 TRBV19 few CASSIHGQGGAQHF TGTGCCAGTAGTATCCACGGACAGGGCGGGGCCCAGCATTTT
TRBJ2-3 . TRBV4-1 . CASSQGGRGRMTDTQYF TGCGCCAGCAGCCAAGGCGGGCGGGGGCGAATGACAGATACGCAGTATTTT
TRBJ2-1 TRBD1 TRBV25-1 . CASSDRPRGSSYNEQFF TGTGCCAGCAGTGACCGCCCCAGGGGGAGCTCCTACAATGAGCAGTTCTTC
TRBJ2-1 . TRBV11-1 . CASSGRSGMNNEQFF TGTGCCAGCAGCGGGCGGTCAGGGATGAACAATGAGCAGTTCTTC
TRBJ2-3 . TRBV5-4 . CASSPQGVTDTQYF TGTGCCAGCAGCCCCCAGGGTGTCACAGATACGCAGTATTTT
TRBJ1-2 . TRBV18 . CASSPPGRDYGYTF TGTGCCAGCTCACCACCGGGGAGGGACTATGGCTACACCTTC
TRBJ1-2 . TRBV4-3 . CASSQDIRVKFTDGYTF TGCGCCAGCAGCCAAGATATCCGGGTTAAGTTCACGGATGGCTACACCTTC
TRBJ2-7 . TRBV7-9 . CASSEQGRKQYF TGTGCCAGCAGCGAACAGGGGAGGAAGCAGTACTTC
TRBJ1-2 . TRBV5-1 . CASSGDNSYGYTF TGCGCCAGCAGCGGTGACAACTCATATGGCTACACCTTC
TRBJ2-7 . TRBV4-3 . CASSQGTVGKQYF TGCGCCAGCAGCCAAGGGACAGTGGGGAAGCAGTACTTC
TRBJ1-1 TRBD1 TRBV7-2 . CASSYGTGTEAFF TGTGCCAGCAGCTACGGGACAGGAACTGAAGCTTTCTTT
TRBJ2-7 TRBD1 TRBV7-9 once CASSRGQTYEQYF TGTGCCAGCAGCCGGGGACAGACCTACGAGCAGTACTTC
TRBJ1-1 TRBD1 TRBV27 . CASSGTGGNTEAFF TGTGCCAGCAGTGGTACAGGGGGCAACACTGAAGCTTTCTTT
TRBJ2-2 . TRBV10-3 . CAISELGAGLNTGELFF TGTGCCATCAGTGAATTAGGGGCGGGGCTGAACACCGGGGAGCTGTTTTTT